Listed below are T cell receptor beta chains from one sample, sequenced in a study of T cells in Graves' hyperthyroidism and ophthalmopathy. MiXCR, run by TCRdb on the multiplex PCR reads, gives a single entry per CDR3 protein. The sample lists approximately 400,000 distinct CDR3 sequences; 15% to 20% were seen once. Sequences were obtained from blood. These TCRs come from a woman aged 18-29 years with Graves' hyperthyroidism. Both conserved end residues are part of each CDR3. D genes are given only for firm matches. Not every row has a clone size; where given, it reads once, few, many or a size class.

D | J | size | V | DNA | CDR3
TRBD2 | TRBJ2-7 | many | TRBV6-4 | TGTGCCAGCAGTGACTCAGCGGGGGCCACCTACGAGCAGTACTTC | CASSDSAGATYEQYF
TRBD1 | TRBJ1-2 | many | TRBV5-1 | TGCGCCAGCAGCAAAGAAACAGGGGATGGCTACACCTTC | CASSKETGDGYTF
. | TRBJ1-2 | many | TRBV12-3/TRBV12-4 | TGTGCCAGCAGAAGTCGAAAGGGGCGAAGGTATGGCTACACCTTC | CASRSRKGRRYGYTF
. | TRBJ2-4 | few | TRBV6-1 | TGTGCCAGCAGTCCCTGGGGGCCGGGGGCCAAAAACATTCAGTACTTC | CASSPWGPGAKNIQYF
. | TRBJ2-6 | many | TRBV30 | TGTGCCTGGAGTGTACTGAGTCGCTCTGGGGCCAACGTCCTGACTTTC | CAWSVLSRSGANVLTF
. | TRBJ1-2 | many | TRBV28 | TGTGCCATCTACAGCGATGGCTACACCTTC | CAIYSDGYTF
. | TRBJ2-7 | many | TRBV20-1 | TGCAGTGTTAGGGACACTAACTCCTACGAGCAGTACTTC | CSVRDTNSYEQYF
. | TRBJ2-5 | many | TRBV2 | TGTGCCAGCGGGGCGGGAAGATTAGAGACCCAGTACTTC | CASGAGRLETQYF
TRBD1 | TRBJ2-5 | . | TRBV9 | TGTGCCAGCAGCAGACGAGCAGGGGGCTATAGGGAGACCCAGTACTTC | CASSRRAGGYRETQYF
TRBD1 | TRBJ1-1 | many | TRBV7-9 | TGTGCCAGCAGCTTAAGGACAGGGAAAACTGAAGCTTTCTTT | CASSLRTGKTEAFF
. | TRBJ1-6 | many | TRBV27 | TGTGCCAGCAGTTTTTGGCAGGGAGTCAATAATTCACCCCTCCACTTT | CASSFWQGVNNSPLHF
. | TRBJ2-1 | many | TRBV6-1 | TGTGCCAGCACCTCCGCCGGGACATACTACAATGAGCAGTTCTTC | CASTSAGTYYNEQFF
TRBD1 | TRBJ2-7 | . | TRBV20-1 | TGCAGTGCTACCGGGACAGGGAGCTCCTACGAGCAGTACTTC | CSATGTGSSYEQYF
TRBD1 | TRBJ1-2 | many | TRBV6-5 | TGTGCCAGCAGTCACACACTCCAGGGGGAGGGCTACACCTTC | CASSHTLQGEGYTF
TRBD1 | TRBJ2-7 | many | TRBV6-1 | TGTGCCAGCAGTGAAGCGGGACAGAGGGGTCCCCTCTACGAGCAGTACTTC | CASSEAGQRGPLYEQYF
TRBD1 | TRBJ2-7 | many | TRBV29-1 | TGCAGCGTTGAAGATCAGGGACAGGGGGCGTACGAGCAGTACTTC | CSVEDQGQGAYEQYF
. | TRBJ2-7 | many | TRBV4-1 | TGCGCCAGCAGCCAAGATCCCCGTCGTTGGTCGTCCTACGAGCAGTACTTC | CASSQDPRRWSSYEQYF
. | TRBJ1-1 | few | TRBV28 | TGTGCCAGCCGGGGGGAGCTAGGCTTCTTT | CASRGELGFF
TRBD1 | TRBJ2-7 | many | TRBV28 | TGTGCCAGCAGTGGGATCGGACAGGTGGGCTCCTACGAGCAGTACTTC | CASSGIGQVGSYEQYF
. | TRBJ2-5 | many | TRBV11-2 | TGTGCCAGCAGCTTAGGAATTTTAGCTGCGGAGACCCAGTACTTC | CASSLGILAAETQYF
. | TRBJ1-5 | many | TRBV30 | TGTGCCTGGAGTGTACAAAGTCAGCCCCAGCATTTT | CAWSVQSQPQHF
. | TRBJ1-3 | many | TRBV6-5 | TGTGCCAGCAGTCCACTCGGCTCTGGAAACACCATATATTTT | CASSPLGSGNTIYF
. | TRBJ1-1 | many | TRBV12-3/TRBV12-4 | TGTGCCAGCAGTTTGGGACGGATGAACACTGAAGCTTTCTTT | CASSLGRMNTEAFF
TRBD1 | TRBJ2-2 | many | TRBV12-3/TRBV12-4 | TGTGCCAGCAGTCTCGGACAGGGGGGGACCGGGGAGCTGTTTTTT | CASSLGQGGTGELFF
TRBD1 | TRBJ1-6 | many | TRBV28 | TGTGCCAGCAGCTTCCGGGACAGGGGGTTGAATTCACCCCTCCACTTT | CASSFRDRGLNSPLHF
. | TRBJ1-2 | . | TRBV2 | TGTGTTTCGACGGGAGCTAACGATGGCTACACCTTC | CVSTGANDGYTF
TRBD2 | TRBJ2-7 | . | TRBV6-1 | TGTGCCAGCAGTGAAGAGACGGGAGGGCCTTACGAGCAGTACTTC | CASSEETGGPYEQYF
TRBD2 | TRBJ2-5 | many | TRBV5-1 | TGCGCCAGCACCCCCGGGGGGAGGAAGGAGACCCAGTACTTC | CASTPGGRKETQYF
TRBD2 | TRBJ2-5 | few | TRBV5-4 | TGTGCCAGCAGCTGGGGGGGGAATCAAGAGACCCAGTACTTC | CASSWGGNQETQYF
TRBD1 | TRBJ1-5 | many | TRBV30 | TGTGCCTGGAGCGTCGAGACAGGGGGCAAGCCCCAGCATTTT | CAWSVETGGKPQHF
TRBD1 | TRBJ2-2 | many | TRBV13 | TGTGCCAGCAGCTTTGGACAGGGAAGTACCGGGGAGCTGTTTTTT | CASSFGQGSTGELFF
TRBD1 | TRBJ2-2 | many | TRBV2 | TGTGCCAGCAGTGTTCGGACAGGGGCCATAGTTACCGGGGAGCTGTTTTTT | CASSVRTGAIVTGELFF
. | TRBJ1-2 | many | TRBV29-1 | TGCAGCGTTGGAATGGACAAAAGGGACTATGGCTACACCTTC | CSVGMDKRDYGYTF
. | TRBJ2-5 | . | TRBV12-3/TRBV12-4 | TGTGCCAGCAGTTCTCGACAGGAGTATAGCGAGACCCAGTACTTC | CASSSRQEYSETQYF